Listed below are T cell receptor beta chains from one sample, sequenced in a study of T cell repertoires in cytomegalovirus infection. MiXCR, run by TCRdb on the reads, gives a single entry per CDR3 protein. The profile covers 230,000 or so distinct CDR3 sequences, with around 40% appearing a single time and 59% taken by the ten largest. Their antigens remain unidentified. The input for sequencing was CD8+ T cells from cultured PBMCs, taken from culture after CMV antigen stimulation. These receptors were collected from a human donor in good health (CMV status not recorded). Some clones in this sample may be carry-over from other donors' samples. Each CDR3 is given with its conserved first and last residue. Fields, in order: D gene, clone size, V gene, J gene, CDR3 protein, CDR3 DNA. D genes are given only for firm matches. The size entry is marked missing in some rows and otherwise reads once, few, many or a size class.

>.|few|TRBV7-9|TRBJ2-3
CASSLDGGRTDTQYF
TGTGCCAGCAGCTTAGATGGGGGCAGAACAGATACGCAGTATTTT
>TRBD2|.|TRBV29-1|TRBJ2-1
CSVEGLAVHNEQFF
TGCAGCGTTGAAGGACTAGCGGTCCACAATGAGCAGTTCTTC
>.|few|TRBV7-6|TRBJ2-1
CASSLAEIGANEQFF
TGTGCCAGCAGCTTAGCGGAGATAGGTGCAAATGAGCAGTTCTTC
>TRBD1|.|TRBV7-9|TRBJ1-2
CASSSDRAGYTF
TGTGCCAGCAGCTCGGACAGGGCCGGCTACACCTTC
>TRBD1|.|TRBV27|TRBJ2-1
CASSLRDRPYNEQFF
TGTGCCAGCAGTCTACGGGACAGACCTTACAATGAGCAGTTCTTC
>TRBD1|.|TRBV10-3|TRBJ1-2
CAINQGAYGYTF
TGTGCCATCAACCAGGGGGCCTATGGCTACACCTTC
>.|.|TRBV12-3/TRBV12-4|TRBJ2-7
CASSLPGETYEQYF
TGTGCCAGCAGTCTCCCGGGAGAGACCTACGAGCAGTACTTC
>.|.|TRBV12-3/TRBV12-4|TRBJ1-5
CASSSGLYSNQPQHF
TGTGCCAGCAGCTCGGGACTGTATAGCAATCAGCCCCAGCATTTT
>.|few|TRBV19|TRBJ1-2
CASSPLGSYGYTF
TGTGCCAGTAGCCCCCTCGGTAGCTATGGCTACACCTTC
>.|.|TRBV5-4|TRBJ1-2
CASSSPAGSVYGYTF
TGTGCCAGCAGCTCGCCGGCAGGGAGTGTCTATGGCTACACCTTC
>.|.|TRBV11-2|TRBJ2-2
CASSHSELFF
TGTGCCAGCAGCCACTCGGAGCTGTTTTTT
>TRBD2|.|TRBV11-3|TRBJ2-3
CASSHSGLAGADTQYF
TGTGCCAGCAGTCACAGTGGACTAGCGGGAGCAGATACGCAGTATTTT
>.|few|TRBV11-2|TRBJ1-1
CASRLYKDTEAFF
TGTGCCAGCAGATTATACAAAGACACTGAAGCTTTCTTT
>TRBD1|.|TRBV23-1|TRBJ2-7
CATPELVDRAPAGEQYF
TGCGCCACTCCCGAGTTGGTTGACAGGGCCCCAGCTGGGGAGCAGTACTTC
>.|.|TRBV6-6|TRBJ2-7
CASSSGTSSDREQYF
TGTGCCAGCAGCTCCGGGACATCCTCCGACCGCGAGCAGTACTTC
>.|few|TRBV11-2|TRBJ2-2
CASSSWDKANTGELFF
TGTGCCAGCAGCTCCTGGGACAAGGCGAACACCGGGGAGCTGTTTTTT